Shown below are 15 T cell receptor beta chains from a single sample sequenced in a study of identical twins. TCRdb ran MiXCR on the 5' RACE reads and lists one entry per CDR3 protein. The data contain hundreds of thousands of distinct CDR3 sequences, 6% to 6.5% of them seen just once; the ten biggest clones take up about 1.8%. Source material: naive T cells sorted from blood. The receptors stem from a man aged 18 to 30 in good health.

In its sample, this clonotype was seen many times. The V call is TRBV7-8, the J call TRBJ2-7; no clear D. The CDR3 is 15 residues long. From germline, CDR1 is SGHVS and CDR2 FQNEAQ. V was pared by 0 bases and J by 3 bases, with 12 bases between. CDR3 DNA sequence: TGTGCCAGCAGCTTAGCGAACTCGGCCAACTACGAGCAGTACGTC. This sequence encodes CASSLANSANYEQYV.

The V gene is TRBV19, the J gene TRBJ2-3; D uncertain. Germline-derived CDR1 and CDR2 are LNHDA and SQIVND (reference sequence). The CDR3 is 13 residues long. The germline V and J ends were trimmed by 4 bases and 2 bases, with 7 bases remaining between them. CDR3 sequence reads: CASSNPNTDTQYF. DNA of the CDR3: TGTGCCAGTAGTAACCCAAACACAGATACGCAGTATTTT.

The chain uses TRBV12-3 or TRBV12-4 and TRBJ2-3, with D perhaps matching TRBD1 or TRBD2 (5 bases each). The CDR3 length is 19 residues. V was cut by 6 bases and J by 4 bases, with 29 bases left in between. The CDR3 reads CASSRLPPGPRDLADTQYF. The DNA for the CDR3 is TGTGCCAGCAGCCGCCTACCCCCGGGACCTCGGGACCTCGCAGATACGCAGTATTTT.

Ten or more counts support this clonotype. The J gene is TRBJ2-1, the V gene TRBV5-5, with 7 bases fitting TRBD2. The CDR3 covers 15 residues. The V gene's germline CDR1 is SGHKS and CDR2 YYEKEE (reference sequence). V dropped 4 bases and J dropped 9; count of bases not matched to a gene: 13. The chain's CDR3 is CASSPASAGRGEQFF. The DNA of the CDR3 is TGTGCCAGCAGCCCTGCCTCAGCGGGAAGGGGTGAGCAGTTCTTC.

This clonotype occurred a few times. The J gene is TRBJ2-7, the V gene TRBV25-1; 11 nucleotides agree with TRBD2. The CDR3 is 19 residues long. The germline V gene has CDR1 MGHDK and CDR2 SYGVNS. V gave up 4 bases and J gave up 9 bases; unmatched junction bases: 23. DNA of the CDR3: TGTGCCAGCAGTGGCCCCCAGGCACTAGCGGGAGAGGGGATGCGGGGGCAGTACGTC. This codes for CASSGPQALAGEGMRGQYV.

Many counts were recorded for this clonotype. V usage is TRBV12-3 or TRBV12-4 and J usage is TRBJ2-3, with TRBD1 identical over 8 bases. This CDR3 region has 15 residues. J gave up 1 base and V 7 bases, and 7 bases lay outside the gene matches. Here the CDR3 reads CASTGTGVRTDTQYF. CDR3 nucleotides: TGTGCCAGCACCGGGACAGGAGTCCGCACAGATACGCAGTATTTT.

This clonotype was counted ten times or more. The chain links TRBV12-3 or TRBV12-4 to TRBJ2-7, with 7 bases identical to TRBD2. The CDR3 is 16 residues long. Losses at the gene ends were 6 bases for V and 6 bases for J; bases not matched to a gene: 17. The CDR3 nucleotides read TGTGCCAGCAGCCTAAGGGCCCTAGCGGACCTCGGCGAGCAGTACTTC. It codes for CASSLRALADLGEQYF.

There are a few counts of this clonotype. The rearrangement links TRBV19 to TRBJ2-7; perhaps TRBD1 as D (5 bases). CDR1 and CDR2 from the germline V gene are LNHDA and SQIVND (reference sequence). V lost 3 bases and J 2 bases, leaving 8 bases between the germline ends. This CDR3 comprises 13 residues. The CDR3 DNA is TGTGCCAGTAGTATTAGGGGAACCTACGAGCAGTACGTC. This codes for CASSIRGTYEQYV.

Ten or more counts support this clonotype. The V and J genes are TRBV5-1 and TRBJ2-3; D is undetermined. The CDR3 covers 11 residues. V dropped 4 bases and J dropped 7 bases, with 7 bases sitting between them. The germline CDR1 and CDR2 sequences are SGHRS and YFSETQ. For the CDR3, the DNA is TGCGCCAGCAGCCAAATCAATACGCAGTATTTT. Protein product: CASSQINTQYF.

This clonotype has at least ten counts. This chain joins TRBV5-1 and TRBJ2-3; weak D call: TRBD2 (6 bases). The CDR3 extends over 14 amino acids. Germline assignment: CDR1 SGHRS and CDR2 YFSETQ. Trimming shortened V by 4 bases and J by 3 bases, and 12 bases separated the two germline ends. Here the CDR3 DNA reads TGCGCCAGCAGCCCCACTCGGGGGACAGATACGCAGTATTTT. It specifies CASSPTRGTDTQYF. Supplemented by reference TRBV5-1 and TRBJ2-3, the full variable domain reads KAGVTQTPRYLIKTRGQQVTLSCSPISGHRSVSWYQQTPGQGLQFLFEYFSETQRNKGNFPGRFSGRQFSNSRSEMNVSTLELGDSALYLCASSPTRGTDTQYFGPGTRLTVL.

This clonotype has a count of ten or more. The genes are TRBV4-1 and TRBJ1-1, with a tentative D call TRBD1 (5 bases). The germline gives CDR1 MGHRA, CDR2 YSYEKL. The CDR3 is 14 residues long. V dropped 1 base and J dropped 1 base, with 7 bases sitting between them. This CDR3 reads CASSQVGENTEAFF. In DNA form, the CDR3 reads TGCGCCAGCAGCCAAGTGGGGGAGAACACTGAAGCTTTCTTT.

This clonotype was detected ten times or more. CDR3 bases: TGCAGCGTAGTTACAGGGCGAAGCTCCTACAATGAGCAGTTCTTC. It is translated as CSVVTGRSSYNEQFF. The rearrangement joins TRBV29-1 to TRBJ2-1, with D perhaps matching TRBD1 (6 bases). Germline V gene data show CDR1 as SQVTM and CDR2 as ANQGSEA. The V end was cut by 6 bases, the J end by 0 bases, with 15 bases between. The CDR3 loop spans 15 amino acids.

This clonotype showed up just a few times. The V call is TRBV7-9, the J call TRBJ2-2, with D maybe TRBD2 (5 bases). V lost 5 bases, J lost 5 bases, and 18 bases lay in between. CDR1 is SEHNR, CDR2 FQNEAQ, per germline (reference sequence). CDR3 length: 16 amino acids. The CDR3 sequence is CASSQAPSRGTGELFF. CDR3 bases: TGTGCCAGCAGCCAAGCGCCTTCCCGGGGTACCGGGGAGCTGTTTTTT. The full variable domain, in which reference TRBV7-9 and TRBJ2-2 provide the parts outside the CDR3, is DTGVSQNPRHKITKRGQNVTFRCDPISEHNRLYWYRQTLGQGPEFLTYFQNEAQLEKSRLLSDRFSAERPKGSFSTLEIQRTEQGDSAMYLCASSQAPSRGTGELFFGEGSRLTVL.

This rearrangement joins TRBV14 to TRBJ2-1, with 8 bases that match TRBD2. CDR1 and CDR2 (germline): SGHDN, FVKESK. The CDR3 contains 18 residues. The V and J ends lost 1 base and 4 bases, in that order; junction bases with no gene match: 12. The CDR3 sequence: CASSQVGGSGVSYNEQFF. The CDR3 DNA reads TGTGCCAGCAGCCAAGTCGGTGGTAGCGGGGTCTCATACAATGAGCAGTTCTTC.

The V and J genes are TRBV11-2 and TRBJ2-3; no clear D gene. The germline V and J ends were trimmed by 3 bases and 0 bases, with 10 bases remaining between them. The CDR3 length is 15 residues. Germline values: CDR1 SGHAT, CDR2 FQNNGV. This CDR3 is CASSFPGYSTDTQYF. CDR3 DNA sequence: TGTGCCAGCAGCTTCCCGGGCTATAGCACAGATACGCAGTATTTT.